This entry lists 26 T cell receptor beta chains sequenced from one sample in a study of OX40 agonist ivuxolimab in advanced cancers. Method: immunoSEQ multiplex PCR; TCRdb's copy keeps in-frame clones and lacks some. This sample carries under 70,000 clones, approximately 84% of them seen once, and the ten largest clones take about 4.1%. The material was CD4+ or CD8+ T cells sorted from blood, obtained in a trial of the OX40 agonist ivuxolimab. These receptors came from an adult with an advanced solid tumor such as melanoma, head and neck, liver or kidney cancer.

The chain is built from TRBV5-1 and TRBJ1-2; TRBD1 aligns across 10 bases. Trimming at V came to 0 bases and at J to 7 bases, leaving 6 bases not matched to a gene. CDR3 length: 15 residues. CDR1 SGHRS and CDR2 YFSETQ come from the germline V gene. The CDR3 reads CASSLEGDRGGGYTF. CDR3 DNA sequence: TGCGCCAGCAGCTTGGAGGGGGACAGGGGTGGTGGCTACACCTTC.

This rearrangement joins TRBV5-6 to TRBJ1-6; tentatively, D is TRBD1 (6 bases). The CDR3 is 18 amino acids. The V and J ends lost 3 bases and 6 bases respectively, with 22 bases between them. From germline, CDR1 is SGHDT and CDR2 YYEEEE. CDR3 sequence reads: CASSYPTGPAGSNSPLHF. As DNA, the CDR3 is TGTGCCAGCAGCTACCCGACAGGACCCGCAGGGAGTAATTCACCCCTCCACTTT.

In DNA, the CDR3 is TGTGCCAGCAGCTCTCTCGCTACTAGCGGGGGCTTATACGAGCAGTACTTC. Its protein is CASSSLATSGGLYEQYF. The chain uses TRBV7-2 and TRBJ2-7; 11 nucleotides align to TRBD2. Germline-derived CDR1 and CDR2 are SGHTA and FQGNSA. With V trimmed by 4 bases and J by 4 bases, 12 bases remained unmatched. The length of the CDR3 is 17 residues.

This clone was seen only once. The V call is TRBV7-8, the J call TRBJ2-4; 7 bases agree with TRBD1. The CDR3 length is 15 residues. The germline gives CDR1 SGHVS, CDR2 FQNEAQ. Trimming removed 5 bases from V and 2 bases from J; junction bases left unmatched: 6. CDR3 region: CASSNIQGTKNIQYF. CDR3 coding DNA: TGTGCCAGCAGCAATATACAGGGGACCAAAAACATTCAGTACTTC.

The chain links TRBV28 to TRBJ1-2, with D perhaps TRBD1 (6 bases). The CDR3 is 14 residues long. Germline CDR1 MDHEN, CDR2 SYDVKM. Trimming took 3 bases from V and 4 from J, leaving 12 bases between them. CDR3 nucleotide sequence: TGTGCCAGCAGTTTTGGGGGCAGTGGCTATGGCTACACCTTC. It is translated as CASSFGGSGYGYTF.

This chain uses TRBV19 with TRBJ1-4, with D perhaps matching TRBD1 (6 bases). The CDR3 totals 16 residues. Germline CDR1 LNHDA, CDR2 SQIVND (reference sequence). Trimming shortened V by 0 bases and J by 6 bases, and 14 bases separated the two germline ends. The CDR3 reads CASSIEVRRGDEKLFF. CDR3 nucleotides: TGTGCCAGTAGTATAGAGGTTCGCAGGGGCGATGAAAAACTGTTTTTT.

The CDR3 nucleotides read TGTGCCAGCAGCTTGCCCCGGGCAGGGGTTTCCTACGAGCAGTACTTC. Its protein is CASSLPRAGVSYEQYF. This sequence joins TRBV7-2 and TRBJ2-7; tentatively, D is TRBD1 (6 bases). Trimming stripped 3 bases from V and 1 base from J, with 16 bases between. This CDR3 has 16 amino acids. Germline-derived CDR1 and CDR2 are SGHTA and FQGNSA.

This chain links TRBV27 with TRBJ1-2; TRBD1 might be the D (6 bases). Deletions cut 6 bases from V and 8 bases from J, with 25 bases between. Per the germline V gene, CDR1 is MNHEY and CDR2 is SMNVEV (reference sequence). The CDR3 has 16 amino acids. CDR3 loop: CASRGRGSRQIWGYTF. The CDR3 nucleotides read TGTGCCAGCAGGGGGAGGGGGTCCCGTCAGATATGGGGCTACACCTTC.

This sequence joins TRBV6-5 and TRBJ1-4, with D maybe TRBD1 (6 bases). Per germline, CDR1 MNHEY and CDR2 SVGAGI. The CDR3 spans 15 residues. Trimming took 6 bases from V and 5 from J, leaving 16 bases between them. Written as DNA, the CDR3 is TGTGCCAGCAGCCGGACAGTCTTTCAGAATGAAAAACTGTTTTTT. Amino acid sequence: CASSRTVFQNEKLFF.

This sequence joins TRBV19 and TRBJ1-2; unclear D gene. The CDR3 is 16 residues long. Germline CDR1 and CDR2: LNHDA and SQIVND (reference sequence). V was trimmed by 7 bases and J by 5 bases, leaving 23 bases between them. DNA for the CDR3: TGTGCCAGTACTTCCCAGTCCCTTCTGGCCGGTTATGGCTACACCTTC. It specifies CASTSQSLLAGYGYTF. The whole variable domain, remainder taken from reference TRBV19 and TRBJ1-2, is DGGITQSPKYLFRKEGQNVTLSCEQNLNHDAMYWYRQDPGQGLRLIYYSQIVNDFQKGDIAEGYSVSREKKESFPLTVTSAQKNPTAFYLCASTSQSLLAGYGYTFGSGTRLTVV.

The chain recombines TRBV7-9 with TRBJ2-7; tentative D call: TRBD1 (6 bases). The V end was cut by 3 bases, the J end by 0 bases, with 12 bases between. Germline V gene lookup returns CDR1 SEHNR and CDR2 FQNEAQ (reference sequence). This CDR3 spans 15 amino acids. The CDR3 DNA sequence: TGTGCCAGCAGCTTTGGACAGCCTCGCTCCTACGAGCAGTACTTC. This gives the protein CASSFGQPRSYEQYF.

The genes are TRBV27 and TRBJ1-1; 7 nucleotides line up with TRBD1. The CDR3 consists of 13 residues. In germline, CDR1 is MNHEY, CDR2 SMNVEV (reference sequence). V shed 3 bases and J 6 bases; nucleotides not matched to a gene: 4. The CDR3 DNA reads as TGTGCCAGCAGTTTTGAGGGGGCAGCTGAAGCTTTCTTT. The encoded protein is CASSFEGAAEAFF.

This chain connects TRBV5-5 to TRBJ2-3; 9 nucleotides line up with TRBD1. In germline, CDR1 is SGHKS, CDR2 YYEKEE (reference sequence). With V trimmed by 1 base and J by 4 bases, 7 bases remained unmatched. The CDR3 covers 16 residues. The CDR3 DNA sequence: TGTGCCAGCAGCTTGTTCCGGGACAGGGCCGCAGATACGCAGTATTTT. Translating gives CASSLFRDRAADTQYF. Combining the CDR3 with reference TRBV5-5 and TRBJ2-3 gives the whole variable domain DAGVTQSPTHLIKTRGQQVTLRCSPISGHKSVSWYQQVLGQGPQFIFQYYEKEERGRGNFPDRFSARQFPNYSSELNVNALLLGDSALYLCASSLFRDRAADTQYFGPGTRLTVL.

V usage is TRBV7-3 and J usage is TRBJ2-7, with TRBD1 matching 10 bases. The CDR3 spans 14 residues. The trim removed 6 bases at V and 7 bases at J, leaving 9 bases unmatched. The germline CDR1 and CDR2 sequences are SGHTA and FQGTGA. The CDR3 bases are TGTGCCAGCAGTTATGGGACAGGGGTTACGGAGCAGTACTTC. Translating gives CASSYGTGVTEQYF.

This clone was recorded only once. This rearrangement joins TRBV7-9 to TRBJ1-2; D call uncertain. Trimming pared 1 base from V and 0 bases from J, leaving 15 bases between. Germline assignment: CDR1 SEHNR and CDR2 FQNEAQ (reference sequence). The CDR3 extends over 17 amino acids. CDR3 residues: CASSLGVQGRANYGYTF. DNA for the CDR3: TGTGCCAGCAGCTTAGGGGTGCAAGGCCGGGCTAACTATGGCTACACCTTC.

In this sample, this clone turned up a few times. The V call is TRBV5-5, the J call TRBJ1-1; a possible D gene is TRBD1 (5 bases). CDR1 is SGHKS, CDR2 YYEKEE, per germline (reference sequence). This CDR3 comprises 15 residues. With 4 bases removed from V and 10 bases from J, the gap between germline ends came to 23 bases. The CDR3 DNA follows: TGTGCCAGCAGCGGTGGGGCGCTGGACGGTATAACAGCTTTCTTT. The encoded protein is CASSGGALDGITAFF.

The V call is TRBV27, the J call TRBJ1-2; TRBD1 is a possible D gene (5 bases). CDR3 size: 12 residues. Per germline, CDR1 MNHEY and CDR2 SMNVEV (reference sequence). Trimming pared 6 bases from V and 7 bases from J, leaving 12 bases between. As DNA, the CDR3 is TGTGCCAGCAGGAGCAGGGTTAGTGGCTACACCTTC. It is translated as CASRSRVSGYTF.

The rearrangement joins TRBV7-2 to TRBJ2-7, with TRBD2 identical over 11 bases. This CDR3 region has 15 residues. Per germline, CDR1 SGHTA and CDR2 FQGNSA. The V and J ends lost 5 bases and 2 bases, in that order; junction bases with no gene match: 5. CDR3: CASSQVGLAAYEQYF. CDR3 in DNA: TGTGCCAGCAGCCAAGTGGGACTAGCGGCCTACGAGCAGTACTTC.

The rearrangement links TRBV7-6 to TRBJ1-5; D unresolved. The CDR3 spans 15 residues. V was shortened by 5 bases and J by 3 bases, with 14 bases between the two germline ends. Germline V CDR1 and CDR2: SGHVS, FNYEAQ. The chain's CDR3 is CASSATAAYNQPQHF. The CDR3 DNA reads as TGTGCCAGCAGCGCAACGGCCGCTTACAATCAGCCCCAGCATTTT.

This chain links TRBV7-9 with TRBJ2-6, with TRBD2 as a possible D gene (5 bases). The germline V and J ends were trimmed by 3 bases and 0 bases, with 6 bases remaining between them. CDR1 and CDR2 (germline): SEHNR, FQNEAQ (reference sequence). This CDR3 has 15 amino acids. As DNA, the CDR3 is TGTGCCAGCAGCTTGGGGAGCTCTGGGGCCAACGTCCTGACTTTC. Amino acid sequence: CASSLGSSGANVLTF.

The CDR3 bases are TGTGCCAGCAGCTTAGGAGGCGGAGGAAACTATGGCTACACCTTC. Protein sequence: CASSLGGGGNYGYTF. The chain carries TRBV7-9 and TRBJ1-2; D call uncertain. From germline, CDR1 is SEHNR and CDR2 FQNEAQ (reference sequence). The V end was cut by 1 base, the J end by 2 bases, with 11 bases between. The CDR3 has 15 residues.

The CDR3 bases are TGTGCCAGCAGCTTGGCAGGGACAGGGGGAGAGACCCAGTACTTC. It codes for CASSLAGTGGETQYF. The V call is TRBV5-6, the J call TRBJ2-5; TRBD1 agrees at 11 bases. CDR3 length equals 15 residues. Germline values: CDR1 SGHDT, CDR2 YYEEEE. Trimming at V came to 0 bases and at J to 4 bases, leaving 2 bases not matched to a gene.

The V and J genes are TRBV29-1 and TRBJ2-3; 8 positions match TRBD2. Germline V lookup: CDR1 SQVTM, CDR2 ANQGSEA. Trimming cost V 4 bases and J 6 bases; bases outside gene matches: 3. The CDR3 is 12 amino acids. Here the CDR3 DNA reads TGCAGCGTTGCGGGGGGGCCGGATACGCAGTATTTT. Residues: CSVAGGPDTQYF.

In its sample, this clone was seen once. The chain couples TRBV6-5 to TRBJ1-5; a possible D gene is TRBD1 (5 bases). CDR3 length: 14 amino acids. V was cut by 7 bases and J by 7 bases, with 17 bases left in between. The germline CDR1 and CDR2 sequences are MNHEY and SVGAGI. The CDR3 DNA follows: TGTGCCAGCACCCCTGTCCGCAGGGAACAGCCCCAGCATTTT. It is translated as CASTPVRREQPQHF.

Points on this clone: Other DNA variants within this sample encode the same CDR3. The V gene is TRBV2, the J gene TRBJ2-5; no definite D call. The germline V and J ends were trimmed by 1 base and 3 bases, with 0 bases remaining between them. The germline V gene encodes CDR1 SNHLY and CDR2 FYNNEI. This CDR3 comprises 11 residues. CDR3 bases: TGTGCCAGCAGTGAAGAAGAGACCCAGTACTTC. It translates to CASSEEETQYF.

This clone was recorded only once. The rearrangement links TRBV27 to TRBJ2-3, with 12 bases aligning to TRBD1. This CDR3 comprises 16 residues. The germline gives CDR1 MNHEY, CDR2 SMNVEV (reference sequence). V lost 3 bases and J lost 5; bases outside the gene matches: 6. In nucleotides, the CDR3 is TGTGCCAGCAGTTTCAGGGGACAGGGGGCAGGAGATACGCAGTATTTT. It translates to CASSFRGQGAGDTQYF.